The source of this T cell receptor (beta chain) is a study of metastatic and nonmetastatic thyroid tumors. For the study at large: For malignant and benign thyroid patients, tumor or nodule tissue and blood were the sources whose repertoires were compared. Study-level findings and limits: It was reported that TCR beta diversity was significantly higher in malignant thyroid tumors than benign nodules, in blood and tumor.

The germline CDR1 and CDR2 sequences are MDHEN and SYDVKM. CDR3 length: 16 residues. V shed 4 bases and J shed 4 bases, with 17 bases lying between them. In its sample, this clone ranks as large. The antigen remains undetermined. Authors' processing steps: What underpinned the distant-metastasis classifier for papillary thyroid cancer was the set of CDR3 differences across clinicopathological groups. TCRdb re-called the PCR reads via MiXCR. In this record, the V and J calls reflect TCRdb's handling and not the investigators' own analysis. The data show 14,000 to 15,000 clones, 20% to 25% seen once. Patients had received no treatment of any kind before thyroid surgery.

The clonotype originates from a female donor with papillary thyroid cancer or a benign thyroid nodule (not recorded which). Some clones in this sample may be carry-over from other donors' samples. Sequencing input: tumor tissue. V gene TRBV28 combines with J gene TRBJ1-3; unclear D gene. The CDR3: CASSSPNIASGNTIYF. For the CDR3, the DNA is TGTGCCAGCAGTTCGCCCAACATAGCCTCAGGAAACACCATATATTTT. The complete variable domain, with remaining parts taken from reference TRBV28 and TRBJ1-3, reads DVKVTQSSRYLVKRTGEKVFLECVQDMDHENMFWYRQDPGLGLRLIYFSYDVKMKEKGDIPEGYSVSREKKERFSLILESASTNQTSMYLCASSSPNIASGNTIYFGEGSWLTVV.